The rows below give T cell receptor beta chains drawn from one sample of a study of blood T cell repertoires in COVID-19. Profiled with immunoSEQ multiplex PCR; TCRdb holds only in-frame clones, not every one. Here the sample spans some 89,000 clones, 90% being singletons. The material sequenced was peripheral blood. All receptors come from a man aged 55-75 years with acute or convalescent COVID-19. CDR3s leave out the opening cysteine and the closing phenylalanine or tryptophan.

TRBV10-3 AITAQRDRVDTGGYT
TRBV7-2 ASHWGPGANVLT
TRBV10-3 AISEGTGVNQPQH
TRBV25-1 ASSGDTQETQY
TRBV5-4 ASSSGGQAITPLH
TRBV7-9 ASSERTGSGTEAF
TRBV2 ASSPRGLSGNTIY
TRBV5-4 ASSLNVQLVAGELF
TRBV2 ASNPGQRSMGTEAF
TRBV7-6 ASSSGQLLVDTQY
TRBV18 ASSRLEGAVAF
TRBV5-1 ASSLGTANSNQPQH
TRBV5-1 ASSLLTTNTGELF
TRBV7-9 ASSRRGGVETQY
TRBV5-5 ASRASGGYGYT
TRBV15 ATSRGGGRNNYGYT
TRBV6-5 ASSPRDRANSPLH
TRBV18 ASSPTGGRVGYNEQF
TRBV19 ASSGELGNQPQH
TRBV18 ASTQGSDQPQH
TRBV6-1 ASSESRGVNEKLF
TRBV25-1 ASNGQGGSPLH
TRBV10-1 ASSQTGNTEAF
TRBV5-4 ASSPIGRENEKLF
TRBV7-9 ASSNRGSSPEAF
TRBV5-8 ASSSAGTGVPLGRRQY
TRBV27 ASTPGSPYGYT
TRBV5-1 ASSPGRAGTEAF